The next 23 T cell receptor beta chains were all read from a single sample in a study of vaccination effects on CD4 cells after COVID-19. Before sequencing took place, the ViraFEST assay used viral peptide pools to expand antigen-specific CD4+ T cells. Upon completion of roughly ten days in culture, CD4+ T cells were isolated. All study participants received two doses of BNT162b2 or mRNA-1273 vaccine. For these receptors, no antigen is known. Data came from immunoSEQ multiplex PCR; TCRdb stores just in-frame clones and leaves some out. The sample carries roughly 59,000 clones, roughly three quarters recorded once. Sequenced material: CD4+ T cells from PBMCs cultured with HCoV-OC43 spike peptides, taken after COVID-19 vaccination. Subset of the sample: HCoV-OC43 spike overlapping peptide pool stimulation. These TCRs come from a human donor who received a COVID-19 vaccine.

Notes on this clone: This sample includes further DNA sequences coding for the same CDR3. The chain uses TRBV5-1 and TRBJ2-5; D possibly matches TRBD1 or TRBD2 (7 bases each). The CDR3 contains 14 residues. Germline loops: CDR1 SGHRS, CDR2 YFSETQ. V was shortened by 4 bases and J by 1 base, with 11 bases between the two germline ends. Written as DNA, the CDR3 is TGCGCCAGCAGCCCAGGGGGGGGCCAAGAGACCCAGTACTTC. Translated: CASSPGGGQETQYF. Looking up the rest from reference TRBV5-1 and TRBJ2-5 gives the full variable domain: KAGVTQTPRYLIKTRGQQVTLSCSPISGHRSVSWYQQTPGQGLQFLFEYFSETQRNKGNFPGRFSGRQFSNSRSEMNVSTLELGDSALYLCASSPGGGQETQYFGPGTRLLVL.

The V gene is TRBV28, the J gene TRBJ1-5, with 7 positions matching TRBD1. There are 15 residues in the CDR3. Trimming removed 6 bases from V and 2 bases from J; junction bases left unmatched: 7. CDR1 and CDR2 (germline): MDHEN, SYDVKM. CDR3 sequence reads: CASSRTGVGNQPQHF. The CDR3 nucleotides read TGTGCCAGCAGCCGCACAGGGGTGGGCAATCAGCCCCAGCATTTT.

This clone qualifies as medium-sized (0.01 to 0.1%). The gene calls are TRBV28 and TRBJ1-1, with D hard to call. V was trimmed by 6 bases and J by 3 bases, leaving 17 bases between them. This CDR3 spans 15 amino acids. Germline V lookup: CDR1 MDHEN, CDR2 SYDVKM. CDR3 region: CASRETAEGDTEAFF. The CDR3 nucleotides are TGTGCCAGCAGGGAGACGGCTGAGGGAGACACTGAAGCTTTCTTT.

DNA for the CDR3: TGTGCCAGCTCACCGGCCCCGTCAGAGACCCAGTACTTC. It yields the protein CASSPAPSETQYF. V and J are TRBV18 and TRBJ2-5; D unresolved. This CDR3 spans 13 amino acids. The germline CDR1 and CDR2 sequences are KGHSH and LQKENI. Trimming took off 3 bases at V and 4 bases at J, with 9 bases between the two ends.

CDR3 residues: CASSIMGGETQYF. CDR3 sequence (DNA): TGTGCCAGTAGTATTATGGGGGGAGAGACCCAGTACTTC. The chain employs TRBV19 and TRBJ2-5, with a weak D call TRBD2 (6 bases). There are 13 residues in the CDR3. Per the germline V gene, CDR1 is LNHDA and CDR2 is SQIVND (reference sequence). V lost 3 bases and J lost 4, with 9 bases in between.

There are a few counts of this clone. The V and J genes are TRBV5-1 and TRBJ2-3; TRBD2 aligns across 8 bases. V lost 4 bases, J lost 5 bases, and 9 bases stayed unmatched. The CDR3 has 15 residues. Looked up from germline, CDR1 is SGHRS and CDR2 is YFSETQ. The CDR3 loop is CASSIVAGRGDTQYF. The CDR3 DNA is TGCGCCAGCAGCATTGTAGCGGGGAGAGGAGATACGCAGTATTTT.

The rearrangement links TRBV5-8 to TRBJ2-5; maybe TRBD1 (6 bases). This CDR3 contains 13 residues. The V gene's germline CDR1 is SGHTS and CDR2 YDEGEE. Trimming shortened V by 4 bases and J by 4 bases, and 11 bases separated the two germline ends. The CDR3: CASSTTGTETQYF. CDR3 bases: TGTGCCAGCAGCACCACAGGGACAGAGACCCAGTACTTC.

The chain carries TRBV27 and TRBJ2-4; D may match TRBD1 or TRBD2 (5 bases each). This CDR3 region has 13 residues. Trimming stripped 2 bases from V and 5 bases from J, with 7 bases between. Germline lookup yields CDR1 MNHEY and CDR2 SMNVEV (reference sequence). The CDR3 protein is CASSLMGENIQYF. In DNA form, the CDR3 reads TGTGCCAGCAGTTTAATGGGGGAAAACATTCAGTACTTC.

The chain employs TRBV4-1 and TRBJ1-5; the D gene is possibly TRBD1 (6 bases). Trimming took 5 bases from V and 3 from J, leaving 17 bases between them. CDR1 and CDR2 from the germline V gene are MGHRA and YSYEKL. This CDR3 is 16 amino acids long. CDR3 nucleotides: TGCGCCAGCAGCTTGGGTACAGGACAGCCCAATCAGCCCCAGCATTTT. Residues: CASSLGTGQPNQPQHF.

The genes are TRBV1 and TRBJ2-7. TRBV1 constitutes a pseudogene. This CDR3 region has 17 residues. This CDR3 is CTSSQVESGTLIYEQYV. The CDR3 nucleotides are TGCACCAGCAGCCAAGTGGAATCGGGGACCCTAATCTACGAGCAGTACGTC.

The rearrangement uses TRBV10-3 and TRBJ1-1, with D unclear. The CDR3 contains 13 residues. Trimming stripped 10 bases from V and 4 bases from J, with 16 bases between. CDR1 and CDR2 from the germline V gene are ENHRY and SYGVKD. The CDR3 protein is CANRPEVGTEAFF. DNA of the CDR3: TGTGCCAATCGTCCCGAGGTGGGCACTGAAGCTTTCTTT.

The chain employs TRBV19 and TRBJ1-2, with D unclear. The CDR3 length is 16 residues. The V end was cut by 0 bases, the J end by 4 bases, with 15 bases between. The germline CDR1 and CDR2 sequences are LNHDA and SQIVND (reference sequence). The CDR3 nucleotides read TGTGCCAGTAGTATAGATCGGTCTTGGCAGTTCTATGGCTACACCTTC. This translates into CASSIDRSWQFYGYTF.

There are a few counts of this clone. The chain joins TRBV6-4 to TRBJ1-1; D is undetermined. The CDR3 sequence is 15 residues long. The V gene's germline CDR1 is MRHNA and CDR2 SNTAGT. The V end lost 6 bases, the J end lost 1 base, and 15 bases lay between the germline ends. CDR3 nucleotide sequence: TGTGCCAGCAGGGGCCGGCTGAAGGGGAACACTGAAGCTTTCTTT. Amino acid sequence: CASRGRLKGNTEAFF.

This rearrangement joins TRBV7-2 to TRBJ1-3, with D unclear. Per germline, CDR1 SGHTA and CDR2 FQGNSA. CDR3 size: 14 residues. Trimming pared 3 bases from V and 0 bases from J, leaving 6 bases between. CDR3 sequence: CASSFVVSGNTIYF. The CDR3 bases are TGTGCCAGCAGCTTTGTAGTCTCTGGAAACACCATATATTTT. Full variable domain (outside the CDR3, taken from reference TRBV7-2 and TRBJ1-3): GAGVSQSPSNKVTEKGKDVELRCDPISGHTALYWYRQSLGQGLEFLIYFQGNSAPDKSGLPSDRFSAERTGGSVSTLTIQRTQQEDSAVYLCASSFVVSGNTIYFGEGSWLTVV.

This chain connects TRBV5-1 to TRBJ2-1; perhaps TRBD1 as D (5 bases). CDR3 length: 16 residues. V lost 0 bases and J lost 5, with 15 bases in between. Per the germline V gene, CDR1 is SGHRS and CDR2 is YFSETQ. Here the CDR3 DNA reads TGCGCCAGCAGCTTGGTGGGGCCAGGGTCTAACAATGAGCAGTTCTTC. Residues: CASSLVGPGSNNEQFF. Looking up the rest from reference TRBV5-1 and TRBJ2-1 gives the full variable domain: KAGVTQTPRYLIKTRGQQVTLSCSPISGHRSVSWYQQTPGQGLQFLFEYFSETQRNKGNFPGRFSGRQFSNSRSEMNVSTLELGDSALYLCASSLVGPGSNNEQFFGPGTRLTVL.

The table lists this clone with a few counts. J is TRBJ1-3 and V is TRBV19; TRBD1 matches 8 bases. This CDR3 is built from 15 residues. Germline V gives CDR1 LNHDA, CDR2 SQIVND (reference sequence). V trimming: 6 bases; J trimming: 0 bases; junction bases outside the gene matches: 4. Written as DNA, the CDR3 is TGTGCCAGTAGCCGGGACAGGTTCTCTGGAAACACCATATATTTT. This gives the protein CASSRDRFSGNTIYF.

This chain uses TRBV9 with TRBJ2-3, with TRBD2 matching 12 bases. In germline, CDR1 is SGDLS, CDR2 YYNGEE. Trimming cost V 4 bases and J 1 base; bases outside gene matches: 10. The CDR3 contains 18 residues. The CDR3 loop reads CASSTTSGGTLRTDTQYF. The DNA for the CDR3 is TGTGCCAGCAGCACCACTAGCGGGGGGACCCTACGCACAGATACGCAGTATTTT.

This clone was found a few times. Other DNA sequences of this sample code for an identical CDR3. The CDR3 nucleotides are TGTGCCAGCAGCCCCAGGGGTAACACTGAAGCTTTCTTT. Its protein product is CASSPRGNTEAFF. The rearrangement uses TRBV3-1 (or the pseudogene TRBV3-2) and TRBJ1-1; D is perhaps TRBD1 (6 bases). The CDR3 sequence is 13 residues long. Germline V gene sequence: CDR1 LGHDT, CDR2 YNNKEL (reference sequence). V dropped 4 bases and J dropped 2 bases, with 8 bases sitting between them.

The chain employs TRBV7-3 and TRBJ2-7; D not certain. V lost 1 base, J lost 3 bases, and 7 bases lay in between. This CDR3 contains 13 residues. Per germline, CDR1 SGHTA and CDR2 FQGTGA. CDR3: CASSLRQIYEQYV. The CDR3 nucleotides read TGTGCCAGCAGCTTAAGACAAATCTACGAGCAGTACGTC.

The chain uses TRBV29-1 and TRBJ1-2; D remains unclear. The ends were cut back, 3 bases at V and 6 bases at J, with 14 bases in the middle. In germline, CDR1 is SQVTM, CDR2 ANQGSEA. The CDR3 loop spans 13 amino acids. CDR3 loop: CSVDRYSYDGYTF. Here the CDR3 DNA reads TGCAGCGTTGACCGGTACAGCTACGATGGCTACACCTTC.

This clone is a singleton in its sample. This chain connects TRBV19 to TRBJ1-5; a weak D match, TRBD1 (6 bases). Germline V gene sequence: CDR1 LNHDA, CDR2 SQIVND (reference sequence). The CDR3 is made up of 16 amino acids. V lost 3 bases and J 3 bases, leaving 15 bases between the germline ends. The CDR3 is CASSIGQGYDNQPQHF. The CDR3 nucleotides are TGTGCCAGTAGTATTGGGCAGGGGTATGACAATCAGCCCCAGCATTTT.

J is TRBJ2-2 and V is TRBV7-3, with TRBD1 matching over 9 bases. V lost 8 bases, J lost 6 bases, and 7 bases stayed unmatched. This CDR3 comprises 14 residues. The germline gives CDR1 SGHTA, CDR2 FQGTGA. The CDR3 nucleotides read TGTGCCAGCCGCGGGGGACAGGGTTCCGGGGAGCTGTTTTTT. Translating gives CASRGGQGSGELFF.

DNA of the CDR3: TGTGCCAGCTCACAGAACACGCTGAGCTCCTATAATTCACCCCTCCACTTT. Amino acids: CASSQNTLSSYNSPLHF. V usage is TRBV18 and J usage is TRBJ1-6; D is unclear. There are 17 residues in the CDR3. V lost 4 bases, J lost 0 bases, and 13 bases lay in between. Germline V gene sequence: CDR1 KGHSH, CDR2 LQKENI. The full variable domain, in which reference TRBV18 and TRBJ1-6 provide the parts outside the CDR3, is NAGVMQNPRHLVRRRGQEARLRCSPMKGHSHVYWYRQLPEEGLKFMVYLQKENIIDESGMPKERFSAEFPKEGPSILRIQQVVRGDSAAYFCASSQNTLSSYNSPLHFGNGTRLTVT.